These 28 T cell receptor beta chains were sequenced from one sample in a study of blood T cell repertoires in COVID-19. Libraries were prepared by immunoSEQ multiplex PCR; TCRdb keeps only in-frame clonotypes and omits some of them. The sample lists fewer than 60,000 clones; about 77% were seen once. The sequenced material came from peripheral blood. Every receptor here comes from a human donor in a cohort sampled during active COVID-19.

The rearrangement joins TRBV15 to TRBJ1-1; 7 bases line up with TRBD1. This CDR3 contains 13 residues. V dropped 0 bases and J dropped 5; count of bases not matched to a gene: 0. Germline CDR1 LNHNV, CDR2 YYDKDF (reference sequence). CDR3 sequence: CATSREQGTEAFF. The CDR3 DNA follows: TGTGCCACCAGCAGAGAACAGGGGACTGAAGCTTTCTTT.

This clone occurred once. This chain joins TRBV5-6 and TRBJ2-3, with TRBD1 as a possible D gene (5 bases). The V gene's germline CDR1 is SGHDT and CDR2 YYEEEE. This CDR3 spans 16 amino acids. V shed 6 bases and J shed 6 bases, with 23 bases lying between them. The CDR3 nucleotides are TGTGCCAGCAACCTTAGAAGGCAGGGATCGGCTGATACGCAGTATTTT. Protein: CASNLRRQGSADTQYF.

This clone was found a few times. Other DNA sequences in the sample encode the same CDR3. This rearrangement joins TRBV28 to TRBJ2-7; 8 nucleotides align to TRBD2. CDR1 MDHEN and CDR2 SYDVKM come from the germline V gene. The junction had 8 bases not matched to a gene; V was cut back by 3 bases and J by 1 base. CDR3 length: 16 amino acids. The CDR3 loop is CASSFHLAGLSYEQYF. The DNA for the CDR3 is TGTGCCAGCAGTTTTCATCTAGCGGGCCTTTCCTACGAGCAGTACTTC.

The chain joins TRBV27 to TRBJ1-6; a possible D gene is TRBD1 (5 bases). CDR1 is MNHEY, CDR2 SMNVEV, per germline (reference sequence). V lost 5 bases and J 1 base, leaving 9 bases between the germline ends. The CDR3 contains 15 residues. This CDR3 is CASSGGASYNSPLHF. The CDR3, as DNA: TGTGCCAGCAGTGGAGGGGCATCCTATAATTCACCCCTCCACTTT.

The CDR3 protein is CASSEGSDTDTQYF. The CDR3 DNA reads TGTGCCAGCAGTGAAGGGAGTGACACAGATACGCAGTATTTT. The genes are TRBV2 and TRBJ2-3; D gene uncertain. Germline V gene lookup returns CDR1 SNHLY and CDR2 FYNNEI. The CDR3 extends over 14 amino acids. The V and J ends lost 1 base and 2 bases respectively, with 7 bases between them.

The chain has TRBV27 and TRBJ2-7, with D tentatively TRBD1 (6 bases). From germline, CDR1 is MNHEY and CDR2 SMNVEV (reference sequence). Trimming took 2 bases from V and 4 from J, leaving 15 bases between them. The CDR3 covers 15 residues. CDR3 DNA: TGTGCCAGCAGTTTAATGCCAGGACAGCAGTACGAGCAGTACTTC. It specifies CASSLMPGQQYEQYF.

CDR3 sequence (DNA): TGTGCCAGCTCGGGGACAGGGGGCACTGAAGCTTTCTTT. This encodes CASSGTGGTEAFF. This chain joins TRBV12-3 or TRBV12-4 and TRBJ1-1, with 11 bases that match TRBD1. With 8 bases clipped from V and 4 bases from J, the junction kept 3 bases outside the gene matches. The CDR3 is 13 amino acids.

The rearrangement links TRBV18 to TRBJ1-1; D is uncertain. V gave up 3 bases and J gave up 4 bases, with 12 bases separating them. Per germline, CDR1 KGHSH and CDR2 LQKENI. The CDR3 runs 14 residues. The CDR3 loop is CASSPFQGSTEAFF. The CDR3 nucleotides read TGTGCCAGCTCACCCTTCCAAGGGAGCACTGAAGCTTTCTTT.

This chain connects TRBV2 to TRBJ2-3; maybe TRBD1 (5 bases). Per the germline V gene, CDR1 is SNHLY and CDR2 is FYNNEI. The CDR3 sequence is 14 residues long. V lost 2 bases to trimming and J lost 4 bases, with 10 bases between them. CDR3 amino acids: CASSEIQGADTQYF. CDR3 nucleotides: TGTGCCAGCAGTGAAATTCAAGGGGCAGATACGCAGTATTTT.

This clone was counted a single time. CDR3 loop: CASSLAAGEGYEQYF. CDR3 DNA: TGTGCCAGCAGCTTAGCTGCAGGCGAGGGCTACGAGCAGTACTTC. This chain joins TRBV7-2 and TRBJ2-7, with D possibly TRBD2 on 5 matching bases. Germline lookup yields CDR1 SGHTA and CDR2 FQGNSA. Trimming left V 0 bases short and J 3 bases short, with 12 bases between. The CDR3 loop spans 15 amino acids. Based on the CDR3 plus reference TRBV7-2 and TRBJ2-7, the full variable domain is GAGVSQSPSNKVTEKGKDVELRCDPISGHTALYWYRQSLGQGLEFLIYFQGNSAPDKSGLPSDRFSAERTGGSVSTLTIQRTQQEDSAVYLCASSLAAGEGYEQYFGPGTRLTVT.

The chain recombines TRBV27 with TRBJ2-3; 11 nucleotides match TRBD2. Germline CDR1 reads MNHEY; CDR2 reads SMNVEV (reference sequence). This CDR3 has 17 residues. V gave up 2 bases and J gave up 5 bases; unmatched junction bases: 9. CDR3 amino acids: CASSLAHPGLAVDTQYF. Written as DNA, the CDR3 is TGTGCCAGCAGTTTAGCCCACCCGGGACTAGCGGTAGATACGCAGTATTTT.

The chain joins TRBV10-1 to TRBJ2-1; D gene unclear. The V end lost 0 bases, the J end lost 5 bases, and 11 bases lay between the germline ends. The CDR3 loop spans 15 amino acids. Germline loops: CDR1 WNHNN, CDR2 SYGVQD (reference sequence). CDR3 coding DNA: TGCGCCAGCAGTGAGTCGAGGTTCTATAACAATGAGCAGTTCTTC. This translates into CASSESRFYNNEQFF.

The J gene is TRBJ1-2, the V gene TRBV20-1, with a tentative D call TRBD1 (5 bases). This CDR3 comprises 11 residues. Germline assignment: CDR1 DFQATT and CDR2 SNEGSKA (reference sequence). Trimming removed 3 bases from V and 8 bases from J, with 10 bases in between. Here the CDR3 reads CSASEGHGYTF. CDR3 coding DNA: TGCAGTGCTAGTGAGGGGCACGGCTACACCTTC.

The J gene is TRBJ1-4, the V gene TRBV28; perhaps TRBD1 as D (5 bases). The CDR3 has 15 residues. CDR1 is MDHEN, CDR2 SYDVKM, per germline. Trimming pared 4 bases from V and 8 bases from J, leaving 17 bases between. The CDR3 loop is CASSSGRDGREKLFF. DNA of the CDR3: TGTGCCAGCAGTTCGGGGAGGGACGGACGGGAAAAACTGTTTTTT.

J is TRBJ1-2 and V is TRBV12-5, with D possibly being TRBD1 (6 bases). The CDR3 consists of 13 residues. The V gene's germline CDR1 is LGHNT and CDR2 FRNRAP. Trimming cost V 2 bases and J 7 bases, with 11 bases left between them. This CDR3 reads CASGLLGQSGYTF. CDR3 DNA: TGTGCTAGTGGTTTGCTCGGACAGTCTGGCTACACCTTC. The whole variable domain, filled in from reference TRBV12-5 and TRBJ1-2, reads DARVTQTPRHKVTEMGQEVTMRCQPILGHNTVFWYRQTMMQGLELLAYFRNRAPLDDSGMPKDRFSAEMPDATLATLKIQPSEPRDSAVYFCASGLLGQSGYTFGSGTRLTVV.

This chain links TRBV9 with TRBJ2-7, with D maybe TRBD1 (6 bases). CDR1 and CDR2 from the germline V gene are SGDLS and YYNGEE. The CDR3 loop spans 14 amino acids. Trimming pared 0 bases from V and 2 bases from J, leaving 9 bases between. The CDR3, as DNA: TGTGCCAGCAGCGTAGGGGGGCACCCCTACGAGCAGTACTTC. Amino acid sequence: CASSVGGHPYEQYF.

This chain connects TRBV29-1 to TRBJ1-2, with 8 bases that match TRBD1. Germline CDR1 reads SQVTM; CDR2 reads ANQGSEA. The CDR3 contains 12 residues. The V gene end was trimmed by 3 bases and the J gene end by 8 bases; junction bases not matched to a gene: 5. CDR3 coding DNA: TGCAGCGTTGACTTACAGGGGGAAGGCTACACCTTC. It codes for CSVDLQGEGYTF.

The rearrangement uses TRBV9 and TRBJ2-7; 7 bases line up with TRBD2. The CDR3 is made up of 15 amino acids. CDR1 SGDLS and CDR2 YYNGEE come from the germline V gene. Trimming removed 0 bases from V and 0 bases from J; junction bases left unmatched: 3. In DNA form, the CDR3 reads TGTGCCAGCAGCGTAGACGCGGGGGTCTCCTACGAGCAGTACTTC. This sequence encodes CASSVDAGVSYEQYF.

This clone has just one count. The chain links TRBV10-3 to TRBJ2-1; TRBD2 aligns across 11 bases. V was clipped by 5 bases and J by 4 bases; unmatched bases: 4. The germline V gene encodes CDR1 ENHRY and CDR2 SYGVKD. This CDR3 is built from 15 residues. The CDR3 DNA reads TGTGCCATCAGTAGACTAGCGGGGCTATACAATGAGCAGTTCTTC. Its translation is CAISRLAGLYNEQFF.

This chain joins TRBV27 and TRBJ1-1; D gene uncertain. The germline V and J ends were trimmed by 3 bases and 1 base, with 6 bases remaining between them. The CDR3 has 13 residues. Germline V lookup: CDR1 MNHEY, CDR2 SMNVEV (reference sequence). The CDR3 DNA is TGTGCCAGCAGTTTCAACAGGAACACTGAAGCTTTCTTT. The encoded protein is CASSFNRNTEAFF.

The chain carries TRBV5-6 and TRBJ2-2; possibly TRBD2 for D (6 bases). The CDR3 contains 16 residues. Germline loops: CDR1 SGHDT, CDR2 YYEEEE. Between the trimmed V and J ends, which lost 1 base and 5 bases, there was a span of 15 bases. CDR3 sequence reads: CASSLYVGGWTGELFF. CDR3 coding DNA: TGTGCCAGCAGCTTGTATGTGGGGGGATGGACCGGGGAGCTGTTTTTT.

The chain has TRBV9 and TRBJ1-5; D is unresolved. This CDR3 contains 15 residues. The V gene's germline CDR1 is SGDLS and CDR2 YYNGEE. V was clipped by 9 bases and J by 6 bases, with 22 bases between them. CDR3 protein: CATPPGWALGQPQHF. For the CDR3, the DNA is TGTGCCACCCCCCCGGGATGGGCCCTGGGTCAGCCCCAGCATTTT.

This chain uses TRBV7-9 with TRBJ2-3, with 10 bases aligning to TRBD2. Germline values: CDR1 SEHNR, CDR2 FQNEAQ (reference sequence). The trim removed 5 bases at V and 4 bases at J, leaving 6 bases unmatched. This CDR3 has 15 amino acids. The CDR3 spells CASSLSGGPSDTQYF. The CDR3 coding sequence is TGTGCCAGCAGCCTTAGCGGGGGGCCTTCAGATACGCAGTATTTT.

The genes are TRBV28 and TRBJ2-7; TRBD1 is a possible D gene (5 bases). Germline CDR1 and CDR2: MDHEN and SYDVKM. This CDR3 comprises 16 residues. Between the trimmed V and J ends, which lost 2 bases and 3 bases, there was a span of 17 bases. As DNA, the CDR3 is TGTGCCAGCAGTTTAGGGGCAGGCGTTCTTGTCTACGAGCAGTACTTC. This sequence encodes CASSLGAGVLVYEQYF. Variable domain in full (rest from reference TRBV28 and TRBJ2-7): DVKVTQSSRYLVKRTGEKVFLECVQDMDHENMFWYRQDPGLGLRLIYFSYDVKMKEKGDIPEGYSVSREKKERFSLILESASTNQTSMYLCASSLGAGVLVYEQYFGPGTRLTVT.

Only one count was recorded for this clone. The genes are TRBV2 and TRBJ2-1; 8 bases line up with TRBD2. The CDR3 length is 18 residues. After removal of 4 bases from V and 0 bases from J, the junction contained 11 bases not matched to a gene. Germline lookup yields CDR1 SNHLY and CDR2 FYNNEI. CDR3 loop: CASSVPARGGLSYNEQFF. The CDR3 nucleotides are TGTGCCAGCAGTGTCCCCGCCCGCGGGGGGCTCTCCTACAATGAGCAGTTCTTC. Full variable domain (remainder filled in from reference TRBV2 and TRBJ2-1): EPEVTQTPSHQVTQMGQEVILRCVPISNHLYFYWYRQILGQKVEFLVSFYNNEISEKSEIFDDQFSVERPDGSNFTLKIRSTKLEDSAMYFCASSVPARGGLSYNEQFFGPGTRLTVL.

The chain uses TRBV5-1 and TRBJ2-3, with D possibly TRBD1 on 8 matching bases. The CDR3 contains 15 residues. Germline CDR1 reads SGHRS; CDR2 reads YFSETQ. Trimming left V 1 base short and J 9 bases short, with 18 bases between. CDR3: CASSLPRGQGGTQYF. Here the CDR3 DNA reads TGCGCCAGCAGCTTGCCCCGAGGACAGGGAGGGACGCAGTATTTT. The full variable domain, in which reference TRBV5-1 and TRBJ2-3 provide the parts outside the CDR3, is KAGVTQTPRYLIKTRGQQVTLSCSPISGHRSVSWYQQTPGQGLQFLFEYFSETQRNKGNFPGRFSGRQFSNSRSEMNVSTLELGDSALYLCASSLPRGQGGTQYFGPGTRLTVL.

The chain employs TRBV7-9 and TRBJ2-7, with D hard to call. Germline V gene sequence: CDR1 SEHNR, CDR2 FQNEAQ (reference sequence). The CDR3 has 14 residues. With 5 bases removed from V and 3 bases from J, the gap between germline ends came to 14 bases. CDR3 DNA: TGTGCCAGCAGCGCGCAGGTCGAGAACTACGAGCAGTACTTC. It translates to CASSAQVENYEQYF.

This clone was observed a handful of times. The genes are TRBV7-2 and TRBJ1-2; D is ambiguous. V was clipped by 1 base and J by 2 bases, with 8 bases between them. The CDR3 has 14 residues. Germline V gives CDR1 SGHTA, CDR2 FQGNSA. The DNA for the CDR3 is TGTGCCAGCAGCTTAGATAGTTTGAACTATGGCTACACCTTC. This gives the protein CASSLDSLNYGYTF.